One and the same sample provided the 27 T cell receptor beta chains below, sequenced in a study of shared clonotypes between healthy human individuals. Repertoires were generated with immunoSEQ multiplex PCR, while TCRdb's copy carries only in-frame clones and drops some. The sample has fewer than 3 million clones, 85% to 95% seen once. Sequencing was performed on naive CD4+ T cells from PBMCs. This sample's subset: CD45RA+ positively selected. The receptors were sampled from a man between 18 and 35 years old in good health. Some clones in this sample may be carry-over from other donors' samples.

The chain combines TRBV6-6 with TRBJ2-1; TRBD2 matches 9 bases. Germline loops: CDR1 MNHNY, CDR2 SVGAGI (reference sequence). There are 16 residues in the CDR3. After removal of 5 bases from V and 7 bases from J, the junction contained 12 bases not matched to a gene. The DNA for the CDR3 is TGTGCCAGCAGTCCTCCTCTTGGCGGGAGGGCAAATGAGCAGTTCTTC. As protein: CASSPPLGGRANEQFF.

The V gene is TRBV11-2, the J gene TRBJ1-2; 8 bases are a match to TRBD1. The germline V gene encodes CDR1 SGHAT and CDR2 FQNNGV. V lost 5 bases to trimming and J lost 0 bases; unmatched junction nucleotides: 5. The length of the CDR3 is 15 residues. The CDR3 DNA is TGTGCCAGCAGCACCGGACAGGGATCTAACTATGGCTACACCTTC. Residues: CASSTGQGSNYGYTF. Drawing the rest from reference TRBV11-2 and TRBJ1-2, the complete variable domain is EAGVAQSPRYKIIEKRQSVAFWCNPISGHATLYWYQQILGQGPKLLIQFQNNGVVDDSQLPKDRFSAERLKGVDSTLKIQPAKLEDSAVYLCASSTGQGSNYGYTFGSGTRLTVV.

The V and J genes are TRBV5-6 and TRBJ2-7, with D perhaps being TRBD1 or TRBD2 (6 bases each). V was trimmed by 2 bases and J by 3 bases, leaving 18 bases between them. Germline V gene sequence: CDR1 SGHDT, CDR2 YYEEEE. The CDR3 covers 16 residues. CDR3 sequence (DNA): TGTGCCAGCAGCTTTTATTGGGGGGACAAGGACTACGAGCAGTACTTC. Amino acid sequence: CASSFYWGDKDYEQYF.

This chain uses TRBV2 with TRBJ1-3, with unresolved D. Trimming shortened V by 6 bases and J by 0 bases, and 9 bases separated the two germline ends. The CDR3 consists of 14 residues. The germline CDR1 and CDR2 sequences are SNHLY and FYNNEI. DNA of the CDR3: TGTGCCAGCAGCTCGGGCTTCTCTGGAAACACCATATATTTT. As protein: CASSSGFSGNTIYF. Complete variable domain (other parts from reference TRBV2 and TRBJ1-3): EPEVTQTPSHQVTQMGQEVILRCVPISNHLYFYWYRQILGQKVEFLVSFYNNEISEKSEIFDDQFSVERPDGSNFTLKIRSTKLEDSAMYFCASSSGFSGNTIYFGEGSWLTVV.

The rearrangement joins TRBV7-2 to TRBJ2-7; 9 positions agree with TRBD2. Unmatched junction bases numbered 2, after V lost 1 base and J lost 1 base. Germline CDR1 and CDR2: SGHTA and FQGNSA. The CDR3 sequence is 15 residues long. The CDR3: CASSLDSGSSYEQYF. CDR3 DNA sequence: TGTGCCAGCAGCTTAGATAGCGGGAGTTCCTACGAGCAGTACTTC. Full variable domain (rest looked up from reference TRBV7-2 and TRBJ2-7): GAGVSQSPSNKVTEKGKDVELRCDPISGHTALYWYRQSLGQGLEFLIYFQGNSAPDKSGLPSDRFSAERTGGSVSTLTIQRTQQEDSAVYLCASSLDSGSSYEQYFGPGTRLTVT.

For the CDR3, the DNA is TGCGCCAGCAGCCTAGTACGACCAGGTTCCTACAATGAGCAGTTCTTC. This gives the protein CASSLVRPGSYNEQFF. The chain links TRBV5-1 to TRBJ2-1; D ambiguous. Germline loops: CDR1 SGHRS, CDR2 YFSETQ. The CDR3 is 16 residues long. V was trimmed by 4 bases and J by 1 base, leaving 15 bases between them.

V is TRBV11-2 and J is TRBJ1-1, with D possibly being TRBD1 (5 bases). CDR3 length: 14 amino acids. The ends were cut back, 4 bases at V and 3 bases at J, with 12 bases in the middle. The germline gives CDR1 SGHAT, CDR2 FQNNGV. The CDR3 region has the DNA TGTGCCAGCAGCTCGAGGGGCGGGTACACTGAAGCTTTCTTT. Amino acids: CASSSRGGYTEAFF.

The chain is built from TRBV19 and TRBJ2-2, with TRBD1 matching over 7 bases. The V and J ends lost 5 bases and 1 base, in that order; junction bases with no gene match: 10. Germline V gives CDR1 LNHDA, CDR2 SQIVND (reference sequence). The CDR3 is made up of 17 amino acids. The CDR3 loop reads CASSPSHGTVNTGELFF. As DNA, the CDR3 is TGTGCCAGTAGTCCAAGTCACGGGACAGTGAACACCGGGGAGCTGTTTTTT.

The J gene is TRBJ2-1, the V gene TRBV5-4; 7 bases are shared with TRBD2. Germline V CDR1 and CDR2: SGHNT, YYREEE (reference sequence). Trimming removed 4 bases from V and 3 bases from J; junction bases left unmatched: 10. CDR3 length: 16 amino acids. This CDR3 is CASSPLATSNYNEQFF. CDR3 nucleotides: TGTGCCAGCAGCCCATTGGCGACTAGCAACTACAATGAGCAGTTCTTC.

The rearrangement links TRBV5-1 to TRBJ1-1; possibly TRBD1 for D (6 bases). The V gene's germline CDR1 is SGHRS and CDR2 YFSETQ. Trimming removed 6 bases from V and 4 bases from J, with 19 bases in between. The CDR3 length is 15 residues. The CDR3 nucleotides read TGCGCCAGCATCCAACTTCCGGGGGCGCCCACTGAAGCTTTCTTT. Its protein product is CASIQLPGAPTEAFF.

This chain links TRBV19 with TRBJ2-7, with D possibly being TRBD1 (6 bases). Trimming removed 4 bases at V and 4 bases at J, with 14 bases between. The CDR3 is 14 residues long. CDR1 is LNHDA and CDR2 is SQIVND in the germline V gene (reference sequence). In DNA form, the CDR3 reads TGTGCCAGTAGTAGGCAGGGGATTCTTTACGAGCAGTACTTC. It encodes CASSRQGILYEQYF. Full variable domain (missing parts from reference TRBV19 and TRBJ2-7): DGGITQSPKYLFRKEGQNVTLSCEQNLNHDAMYWYRQDPGQGLRLIYYSQIVNDFQKGDIAEGYSVSREKKESFPLTVTSAQKNPTAFYLCASSRQGILYEQYFGPGTRLTVT.

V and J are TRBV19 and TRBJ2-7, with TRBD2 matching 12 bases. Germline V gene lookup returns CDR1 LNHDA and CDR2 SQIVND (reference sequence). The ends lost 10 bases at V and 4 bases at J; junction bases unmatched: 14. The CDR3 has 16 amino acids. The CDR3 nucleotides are TGTGCCACAAGCTCTAACGGACTAGCGGGAACTTACGAGCAGTACTTC. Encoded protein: CATSSNGLAGTYEQYF. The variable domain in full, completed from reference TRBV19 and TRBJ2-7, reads DGGITQSPKYLFRKEGQNVTLSCEQNLNHDAMYWYRQDPGQGLRLIYYSQIVNDFQKGDIAEGYSVSREKKESFPLTVTSAQKNPTAFYLCATSSNGLAGTYEQYFGPGTRLTVT.

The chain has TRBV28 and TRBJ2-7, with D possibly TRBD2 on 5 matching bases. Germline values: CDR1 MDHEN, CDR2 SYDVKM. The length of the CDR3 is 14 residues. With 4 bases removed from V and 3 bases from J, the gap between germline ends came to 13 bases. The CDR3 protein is CASSSQRGGYEQYF. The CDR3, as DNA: TGTGCCAGCAGTTCCCAGAGAGGAGGCTACGAGCAGTACTTC. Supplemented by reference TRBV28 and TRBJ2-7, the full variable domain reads DVKVTQSSRYLVKRTGEKVFLECVQDMDHENMFWYRQDPGLGLRLIYFSYDVKMKEKGDIPEGYSVSREKKERFSLILESASTNQTSMYLCASSSQRGGYEQYFGPGTRLTVT.

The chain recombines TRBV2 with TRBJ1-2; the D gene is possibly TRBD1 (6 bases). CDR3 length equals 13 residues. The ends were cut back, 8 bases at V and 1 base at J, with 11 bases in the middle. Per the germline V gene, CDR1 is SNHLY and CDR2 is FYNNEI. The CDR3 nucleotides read TGTGCCAGCGAAGGACAGCTTAACTATGGCTACACCTTC. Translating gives CASEGQLNYGYTF.

CDR3 DNA sequence: TGTGCCAGCAGCTTCGCTCCGGGACAGGGGCAAGATACGCAGTATTTT. It specifies CASSFAPGQGQDTQYF. The genes are TRBV5-4 and TRBJ2-3, with TRBD1 matching 10 bases. V lost 2 bases and J lost 5; bases outside the gene matches: 8. This CDR3 has 16 amino acids. The germline CDR1 and CDR2 sequences are SGHNT and YYREEE (reference sequence).

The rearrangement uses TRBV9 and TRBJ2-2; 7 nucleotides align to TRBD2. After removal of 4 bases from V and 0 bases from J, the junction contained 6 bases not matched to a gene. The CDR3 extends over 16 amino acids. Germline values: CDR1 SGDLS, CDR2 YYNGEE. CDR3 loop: CASSPRGTTNTGELFF. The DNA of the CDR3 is TGTGCCAGCAGCCCTCGGGGGACTACGAACACCGGGGAGCTGTTTTTT.

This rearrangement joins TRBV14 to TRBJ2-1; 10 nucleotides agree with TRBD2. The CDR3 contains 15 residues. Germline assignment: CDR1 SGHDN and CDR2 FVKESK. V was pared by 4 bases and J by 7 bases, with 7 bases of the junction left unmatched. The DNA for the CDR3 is TGTGCCAGCAGCCGACTAGCGGGTATCGATAATGAGCAGTTCTTC. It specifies CASSRLAGIDNEQFF.

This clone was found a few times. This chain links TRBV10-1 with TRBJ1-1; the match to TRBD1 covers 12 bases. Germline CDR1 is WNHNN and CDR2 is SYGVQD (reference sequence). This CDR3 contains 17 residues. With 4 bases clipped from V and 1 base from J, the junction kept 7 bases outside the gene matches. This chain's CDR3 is CASSGGDRGLQNTEAFF. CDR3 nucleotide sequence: TGCGCCAGCAGTGGGGGGGACAGGGGGCTGCAGAACACTGAAGCTTTCTTT.

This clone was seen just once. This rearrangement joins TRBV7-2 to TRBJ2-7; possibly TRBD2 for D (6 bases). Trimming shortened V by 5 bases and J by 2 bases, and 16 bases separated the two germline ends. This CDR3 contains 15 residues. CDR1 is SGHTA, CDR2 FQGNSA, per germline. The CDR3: CASSAGRGVPYEQYF. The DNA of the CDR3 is TGTGCCAGCAGCGCGGGACGGGGAGTCCCCTACGAGCAGTACTTC.

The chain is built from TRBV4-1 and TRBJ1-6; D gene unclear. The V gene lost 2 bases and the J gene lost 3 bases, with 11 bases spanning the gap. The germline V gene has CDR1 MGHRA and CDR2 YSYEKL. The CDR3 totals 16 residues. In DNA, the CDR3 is TGCGCCAGCAGCCAACTCGCACGGAACTATAATTCACCCCTCCACTTT. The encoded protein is CASSQLARNYNSPLHF.

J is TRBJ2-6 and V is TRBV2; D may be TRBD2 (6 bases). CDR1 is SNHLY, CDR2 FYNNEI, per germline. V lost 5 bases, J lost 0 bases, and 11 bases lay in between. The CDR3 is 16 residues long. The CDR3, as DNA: TGTGCCAGCAGTCGGGGAGGCAGCTCTGGGGCCAACGTCCTGACTTTC. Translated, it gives CASSRGGSSGANVLTF.

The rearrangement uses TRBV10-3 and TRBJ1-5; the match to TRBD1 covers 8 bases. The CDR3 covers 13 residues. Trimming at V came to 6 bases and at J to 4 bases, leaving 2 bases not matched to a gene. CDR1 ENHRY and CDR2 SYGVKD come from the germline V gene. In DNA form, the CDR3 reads TGTGCCATCAGACAGGGGGTTAATCAGCCCCAGCATTTT. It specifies CAIRQGVNQPQHF.

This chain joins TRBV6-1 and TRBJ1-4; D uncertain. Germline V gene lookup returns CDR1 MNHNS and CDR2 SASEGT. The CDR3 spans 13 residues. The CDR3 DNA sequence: TGTGGCAGTCATCCGGACGGAGGGGAAAAACTGTTTTTT. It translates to CGSHPDGGEKLFF.

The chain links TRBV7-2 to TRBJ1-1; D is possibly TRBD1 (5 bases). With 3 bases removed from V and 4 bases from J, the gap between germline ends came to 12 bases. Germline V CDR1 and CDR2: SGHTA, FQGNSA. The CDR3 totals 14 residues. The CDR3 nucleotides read TGTGCCAGCAGCTTTCAGGGAACTGTCACTGAAGCTTTCTTT. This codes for CASSFQGTVTEAFF.

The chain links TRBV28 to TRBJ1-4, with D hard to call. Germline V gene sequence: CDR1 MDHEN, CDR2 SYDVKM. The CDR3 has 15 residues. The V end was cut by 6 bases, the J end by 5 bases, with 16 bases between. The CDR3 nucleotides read TGTGCCAGCAGCCCCGAGATGGCACTAAATGAAAAACTGTTTTTT. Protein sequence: CASSPEMALNEKLFF.

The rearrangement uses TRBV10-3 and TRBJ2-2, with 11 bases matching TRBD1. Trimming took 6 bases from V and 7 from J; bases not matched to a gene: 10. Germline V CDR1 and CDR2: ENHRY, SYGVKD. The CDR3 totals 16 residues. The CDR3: CAIRTGQGATDGELFF. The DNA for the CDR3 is TGTGCCATCAGGACCGGACAGGGGGCGACGGACGGGGAGCTGTTTTTT.

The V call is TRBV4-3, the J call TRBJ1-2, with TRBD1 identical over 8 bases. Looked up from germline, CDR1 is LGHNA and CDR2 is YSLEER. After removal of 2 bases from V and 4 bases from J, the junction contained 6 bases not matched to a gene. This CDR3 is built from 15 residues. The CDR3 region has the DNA TGCGCCAGCAGCCAAATGGGACAGGCCAGCTATGGCTACACCTTC. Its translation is CASSQMGQASYGYTF.